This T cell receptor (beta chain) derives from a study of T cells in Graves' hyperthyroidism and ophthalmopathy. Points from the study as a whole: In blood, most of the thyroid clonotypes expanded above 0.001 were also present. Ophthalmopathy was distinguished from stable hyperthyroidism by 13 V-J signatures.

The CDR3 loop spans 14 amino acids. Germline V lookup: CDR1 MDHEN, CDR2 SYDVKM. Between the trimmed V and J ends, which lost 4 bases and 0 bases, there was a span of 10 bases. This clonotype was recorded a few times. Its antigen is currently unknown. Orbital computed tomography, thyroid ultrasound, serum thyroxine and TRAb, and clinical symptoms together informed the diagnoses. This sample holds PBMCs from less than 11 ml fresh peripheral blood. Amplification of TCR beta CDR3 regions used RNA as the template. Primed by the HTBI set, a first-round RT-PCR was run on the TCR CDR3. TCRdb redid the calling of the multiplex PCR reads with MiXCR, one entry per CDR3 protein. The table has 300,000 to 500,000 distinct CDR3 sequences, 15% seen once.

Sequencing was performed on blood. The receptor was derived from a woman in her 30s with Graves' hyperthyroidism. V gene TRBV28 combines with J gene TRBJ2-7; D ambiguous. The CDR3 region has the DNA TGTGCCAGCAGTTCGTCGGGCCACTCCTACGAGCAGTACTTC. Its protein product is CASSSSGHSYEQYF. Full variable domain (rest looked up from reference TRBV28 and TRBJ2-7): DVKVTQSSRYLVKRTGEKVFLECVQDMDHENMFWYRQDPGLGLRLIYFSYDVKMKEKGDIPEGYSVSREKKERFSLILESASTNQTSMYLCASSSSGHSYEQYFGPGTRLTVT.